The rows below give T cell receptor beta chains drawn from one sample of a study of beta chain features in type 1 diabetes. This table comes from immunoSEQ multiplex PCR, and its TCRdb copy is limited to in-frame clones, with some not included. The sample lists under 400,000 clones; roughly 12% were seen once. Material for sequencing was naive CD4+ T cells from blood. Receptors were obtained from a woman aged 18-30 years with type 1 diabetes. Both conserved end residues are part of each CDR3. A D gene is named only where the DNA matches it firmly. Clone size is given for some rows only: seen once, a few or many times, or a class if the clone is expanded.

clone size: few
D gene: -
V gene: TRBV7-3
J gene: TRBJ2-1
CDR3 protein: CASSSPGGINEQFF
CDR3 DNA: TGTGCCAGCAGCTCGCCTGGCGGGATCAATGAGCAGTTCTTC

clone size: once
D gene: -
V gene: TRBV27
J gene: TRBJ1-4
CDR3 protein: CASRSAGLANEKLFF
CDR3 DNA: TGTGCCAGCAGATCCGCTGGCCTTGCTAATGAAAAACTGTTTTTT

clone size: -
D gene: TRBD1
V gene: TRBV28
J gene: TRBJ1-5
CDR3 protein: CASSSPSQGEYSNQPQHF
CDR3 DNA: TGTGCCAGCAGTTCCCCGAGCCAGGGGGAGTATAGCAATCAGCCCCAGCATTTT

clone size: -
D gene: TRBD1
V gene: TRBV29-1
J gene: TRBJ2-3
CDR3 protein: CSVAGTGFDTQYF
CDR3 DNA: TGCAGCGTTGCTGGGACAGGGTTTGATACGCAGTATTTT

clone size: -
D gene: TRBD2
V gene: TRBV4-3
J gene: TRBJ2-7
CDR3 protein: CASSQGSRAGGPYEQYF
CDR3 DNA: TGCGCCAGCAGCCAAGGAAGCAGGGCGGGAGGGCCCTACGAGCAGTACTTC

clone size: -
D gene: -
V gene: TRBV21-1
J gene: TRBJ2-1
CDR3 protein: CASRKRSSGGYNEQFF
CDR3 DNA: TGTGCCAGCAGGAAAAGGAGTAGCGGGGGTTACAATGAGCAGTTCTTC

clone size: -
D gene: -
V gene: TRBV20-1
J gene: TRBJ1-1
CDR3 protein: CSAIRVSFF
CDR3 DNA: TGCAGTGCTATCAGGGTTTCTTTCTTT

clone size: -
D gene: -
V gene: TRBV9
J gene: TRBJ1-1
CDR3 protein: CASSVTGGTNTEAFF
CDR3 DNA: TGTGCCAGCAGCGTAACGGGGGGCACGAACACTGAAGCTTTCTTT

clone size: once
D gene: -
V gene: TRBV18
J gene: TRBJ1-2
CDR3 protein: CASSPNRDSYGYTF
CDR3 DNA: TGTGCCAGCTCACCCAACAGGGATTCCTATGGCTACACCTTC

clone size: few
D gene: TRBD1
V gene: TRBV7-2
J gene: TRBJ2-7
CDR3 protein: CASSRSLTGGEQYF
CDR3 DNA: TGTGCCAGCAGCCGTAGCTTGACAGGGGGCGAGCAGTACTTC

clone size: few
D gene: -
V gene: TRBV5-4
J gene: TRBJ1-2
CDR3 protein: CATQIGLEPYGYTF
CDR3 DNA: TGTGCCACCCAAATAGGACTTGAACCGTATGGCTACACCTTC

clone size: few
D gene: TRBD2
V gene: TRBV5-4
J gene: TRBJ2-5
CDR3 protein: CASSEGLAGTQYF
CDR3 DNA: TGTGCCAGCAGCGAAGGACTAGCGGGGACCCAGTACTTC

clone size: few
D gene: TRBD1
V gene: TRBV28
J gene: TRBJ2-7
CDR3 protein: CASSQGAYEQYF
CDR3 DNA: TGTGCCAGCAGTCAGGGGGCGTACGAGCAGTACTTC

clone size: few
D gene: TRBD2
V gene: TRBV5-6
J gene: TRBJ2-1
CDR3 protein: CASSLRLAGGNEQFF
CDR3 DNA: TGTGCCAGCAGCTTGCGTCTAGCGGGAGGGAATGAGCAGTTCTTC

clone size: -
D gene: -
V gene: TRBV7-9
J gene: TRBJ1-1
CDR3 protein: CAGGMNTEAFF
CDR3 DNA: TGTGCCGGAGGGATGAACACTGAAGCTTTCTTT

clone size: -
D gene: -
V gene: TRBV2
J gene: TRBJ2-3
CDR3 protein: CASTTDTQYF
CDR3 DNA: TGTGCCAGCACAACAGATACGCAGTATTTT

clone size: few
D gene: TRBD1
V gene: TRBV11-2
J gene: TRBJ2-1
CDR3 protein: CASSLGTGGEQFF
CDR3 DNA: TGTGCCAGCAGCTTAGGGACAGGGGGCGAGCAGTTCTTC

clone size: few
D gene: -
V gene: TRBV5-1
J gene: TRBJ1-6
CDR3 protein: CASSLSQQGNSPLHF
CDR3 DNA: TGCGCCAGCAGCTTGTCTCAGCAGGGTAATTCACCCCTCCACTTT

clone size: -
D gene: TRBD2
V gene: TRBV4-3
J gene: TRBJ2-2
CDR3 protein: CASSQGLPVAGELFF
CDR3 DNA: TGCGCCAGCAGCCAGGGACTACCGGTGGCCGGGGAGCTGTTTTTT

clone size: few
D gene: TRBD1
V gene: TRBV5-4
J gene: TRBJ1-4
CDR3 protein: CASSRSQGWPNNEKLFF
CDR3 DNA: TGTGCCAGCAGCCGATCACAGGGGTGGCCGAATAATGAAAAACTGTTTTTT

clone size: -
D gene: TRBD2
V gene: TRBV5-4
J gene: TRBJ2-2
CDR3 protein: CASSQLAANTGELFF
CDR3 DNA: TGTGCCAGCAGCCAACTAGCGGCGAACACCGGGGAGCTGTTTTTT

clone size: -
D gene: TRBD2
V gene: TRBV5-1
J gene: TRBJ2-5
CDR3 protein: CASSATAGYQETQYF
CDR3 DNA: TGCGCCAGCAGCGCTACAGCGGGATACCAAGAGACCCAGTACTTC

clone size: -
D gene: TRBD2
V gene: TRBV11-2
J gene: TRBJ2-7
CDR3 protein: CASSLGRESYEQYF
CDR3 DNA: TGTGCCAGCAGCTTAGGGCGGGAGTCCTACGAGCAGTACTTC

clone size: -
D gene: -
V gene: TRBV5-4
J gene: TRBJ2-5
CDR3 protein: CASSLSEETQYF
CDR3 DNA: TGTGCCAGCAGCTTGAGCGAAGAGACCCAGTACTTC

clone size: -
D gene: -
V gene: TRBV7-9
J gene: TRBJ1-1
CDR3 protein: CASSLETGFTEAFF
CDR3 DNA: TGTGCCAGCAGCTTAGAAACAGGGTTCACTGAAGCTTTCTTT